Listed below are T cell receptor beta chains from one sample, sequenced in a study of cytomegalovirus exposure and HLA in healthy donors. Sequenced by immunoSEQ multiplex PCR; TCRdb stores in-frame clones only, minus some. The profile shows roughly 80,000 clones, just over 90% of them singletons. The source material was PBMCs. The receptors stem from a man aged 25-40 years in good health and CMV-seronegative. The CDR3 runs from the conserved cysteine through the conserved F or W. D genes are given only for firm matches.

d_call j_call v_call cdr3_nt cdr3_aa
- TRBJ1-3 TRBV28 TGTGCCAGCAGTTCGGCTGGGAGCTCTGGAAACACCATATATTTT CASSSAGSSGNTIYF
TRBD2 TRBJ2-7 TRBV7-6 TGTGCCAGCAGCTCAGCGGGAGTTTACCCATCTTACGAGCAGTACTTC CASSSAGVYPSYEQYF
TRBD1 TRBJ1-1 TRBV13 TGTGCCAGCAGCTCGACGACAGGGGGCGCGGCTTTCTTT CASSSTTGGAAFF
- TRBJ1-1 TRBV7-8 TGTGCCAGCAGCCATAGCGTAGATCGTGAAGCTTTCTTT CASSHSVDREAFF
TRBD1 TRBJ2-3 TRBV28 TGTGCCAGCAGTCGCACAGGGGGAGTAAATACGCAGTATTTT CASSRTGGVNTQYF
- TRBJ1-3 TRBV28 TGTGCCAGCAGTTTATACAGGGTCCCCAACACCATATATTTT CASSLYRVPNTIYF
- TRBJ1-4 TRBV5-1 TGCGCCAGCAGCTCGGGACTTAATGAAAAACTGTTTTTT CASSSGLNEKLFF
- TRBJ2-3 TRBV11-2 TGTGCCAGCAGCTTCGCCGGAGGACTAACAGGCACAGATACGCAGTATTTT CASSFAGGLTGTDTQYF
TRBD2 TRBJ2-5 TRBV5-1 TGCGCCAGCGACGGGACTAGCGGGAGTGTAGAGACCCAGTACTTC CASDGTSGSVETQYF
TRBD1 TRBJ1-4 TRBV30 TGTGCCCTCGCGGGACAGGTAAATGAAAAACTGTTTTTT CALAGQVNEKLFF
TRBD2 TRBJ2-1 TRBV15 TGTGCCACCAGCAAATTCCTAGCGGGAGGGTACAATGAGCAGTTCTTC CATSKFLAGGYNEQFF
- TRBJ1-2 TRBV4-1 TGCGCCAGCAGCCAAGAGGAGGGAGCGATGAGTGGCTACACCTTC CASSQEEGAMSGYTF
TRBD1 TRBJ1-1 TRBV19 TGTGCCAGTACCGGACAGGGATGGACTGAAGCTTTCTTT CASTGQGWTEAFF
- TRBJ1-1 TRBV6-5 TGTGCCAGCAGTGAACCCGGGGGCACTGAAGCTTTCTTT CASSEPGGTEAFF
- TRBJ2-1 TRBV9 TGTGCCAGCAGCGTAGTGGTCGGCTCCTACAATGAGCAGTTCTTC CASSVVVGSYNEQFF
TRBD2 TRBJ2-7 TRBV13 TGTGCCAGCAGCCTCCGACTAGCGCACTACGAGCAGTACTTC CASSLRLAHYEQYF
- TRBJ2-1 TRBV5-5 TGTGCCAGCAGCTCTCAGTACAATGAGCAGTTCTTC CASSSQYNEQFF
TRBD2 TRBJ2-7 TRBV14 TGTGCCAGCAGCCCAGTACGGGCAGGGAGGGTGTACGAGCAGTACTTC CASSPVRAGRVYEQYF